The following is a T cell receptor beta chain sequence with its context. Clones were sequenced by immunoSEQ multiplex PCR, and TCRdb holds only the in-frame ones, with some missing. The data show 170,000 or so clones, 80% to 95% seen once. This sample is part of a study of control samples from healthy donors and cancer patients. The CDR3 is made up of 16 amino acids. CDR1 MNHNS and CDR2 SASEGT come from the germline V gene. The junction had 2 bases not matched to a gene; V was cut back by 0 bases and J by 1 base. This rearrangement joins TRBV6-1 to TRBJ1-2; TRBD1 agrees at 10 bases. This receptor was obtained from a woman between 40 and 55 years old in good health. The sequencing sample was made of blood. CDR3 protein: CASSEARDRGNYGYTF. CDR3 DNA: TGTGCCAGCAGTGAAGCCCGGGACAGGGGTAACTATGGCTACACCTTC.